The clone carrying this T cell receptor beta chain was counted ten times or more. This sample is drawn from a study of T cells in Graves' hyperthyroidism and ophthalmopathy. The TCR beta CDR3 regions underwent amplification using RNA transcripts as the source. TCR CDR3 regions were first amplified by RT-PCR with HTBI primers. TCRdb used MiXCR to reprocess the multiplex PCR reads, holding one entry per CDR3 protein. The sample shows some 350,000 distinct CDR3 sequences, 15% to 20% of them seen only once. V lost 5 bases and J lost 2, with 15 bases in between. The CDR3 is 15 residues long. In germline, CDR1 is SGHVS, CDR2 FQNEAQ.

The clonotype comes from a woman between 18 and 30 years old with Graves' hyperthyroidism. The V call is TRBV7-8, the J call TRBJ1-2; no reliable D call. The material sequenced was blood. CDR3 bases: TGTGCCAGCAGCGTCAGACGGGCGTGGAACTATGGCTACACCTTC. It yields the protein CASSVRRAWNYGYTF.